The entry below describes one T cell receptor (beta chain). Clones were sequenced by immunoSEQ multiplex PCR, and TCRdb holds only the in-frame ones, with some missing. The sample has around 50,000 clones; approximately 96% are singletons. The sample belongs to a study of T cells after somatic rescue of genetic block. Sequencing used peripheral blood mononuclear cells (PBMCs). The source of this sequence is a child under two years old.

The CDR3 spells CASTQPAEQYF. DNA for the CDR3: TGTGCCAGCACCCAACCTGCCGAGCAGTACTTC. The J gene is TRBJ2-7, the V gene TRBV6-5, with no clear D. V was cut by 7 bases and J by 6 bases, with 10 bases left in between. CDR3 size: 11 residues. Germline lookup yields CDR1 MNHEY and CDR2 SVGAGI.